The next 30 T cell receptor beta chains were all read from a single sample in a study of shared clonotypes between healthy human individuals. Sequencing used immunoSEQ multiplex PCR; TCRdb keeps in-frame clones, though not all of them. The sample carries roughly 1,600,000 clones, 97% to 99% recorded once. The sample was naive CD4+ T cells sorted from blood. Subset noted: CD45RA+ positively selected. These receptor sequences come from a man aged 25 to 45 in good health.

The J gene is TRBJ2-7, the V gene TRBV5-4, with 8 bases that match TRBD1. The trim removed 4 bases at V and 9 bases at J, leaving 6 bases unmatched. The length of the CDR3 is 12 residues. Germline CDR1 and CDR2: SGHNT and YYREEE (reference sequence). The CDR3 region is CASSVDRAVQYF. Here the CDR3 DNA reads TGTGCCAGCAGCGTGGACAGGGCGGTGCAGTACTTC.

V and J are TRBV6-5 and TRBJ2-2; D is perhaps TRBD2 (5 bases). The CDR3 runs to 16 residues. Trimming stripped 2 bases from V and 4 bases from J, with 14 bases between. From germline, CDR1 is MNHEY and CDR2 SVGAGI. The CDR3 DNA follows: TGTGCCAGCAGTTACAGACAACTAGGAAGCACCGGGGAGCTGTTTTTT. Translation gives CASSYRQLGSTGELFF.

The genes are TRBV18 and TRBJ2-7, with 9 bases matching TRBD2. The CDR3 is 15 amino acids. V trimming: 4 bases; J trimming: 1 base; junction bases outside the gene matches: 5. Germline assignment: CDR1 KGHSH and CDR2 LQKENI. CDR3 sequence reads: CASSRGTSRSYEQYF. The CDR3 DNA is TGTGCCAGCTCACGGGGGACTAGCCGGTCCTACGAGCAGTACTTC.

The V call is TRBV9, the J call TRBJ2-3; maybe TRBD2 (6 bases). CDR3 length: 17 residues. Germline loops: CDR1 SGDLS, CDR2 YYNGEE. The V gene lost 3 bases and the J gene lost 2 bases, with 19 bases spanning the gap. CDR3 region: CASSATPPGLNTDTQYF. The CDR3 DNA is TGTGCCAGCAGCGCTACTCCCCCGGGACTGAACACAGATACGCAGTATTTT.

This sequence joins TRBV28 and TRBJ2-3, with D possibly called TRBD1 or TRBD2 (5 bases each). This CDR3 contains 14 residues. V was cut by 6 bases and J by 6 bases, with 16 bases left in between. CDR1 is MDHEN and CDR2 is SYDVKM in the germline V gene. CDR3: CASSVQDGKDTQYF. CDR3 sequence (DNA): TGTGCCAGCAGCGTACAGGACGGGAAGGATACGCAGTATTTT.

V is TRBV13 and J is TRBJ2-4; 10 bases match TRBD2. From germline, CDR1 is PRHDT and CDR2 FYEKMQ (reference sequence). The CDR3 loop spans 15 amino acids. Trimming took 3 bases from V and 6 from J; bases not matched to a gene: 5. The CDR3 DNA reads TGTGCCAGCAGCTTCCAGCGGGAGGGGAGAAACATTCAGTACTTC. Its protein is CASSFQREGRNIQYF. The full variable domain, with the rest looked up from reference TRBV13 and TRBJ2-4, is AAGVIQSPRHLIKEKRETATLKCYPIPRHDTVYWYQQGPGQDPQFLISFYEKMQSDKGSIPDRFSAQQFSDYHSELNMSSLELGDSALYFCASSFQREGRNIQYFGAGTRLSVL.

The chain is built from TRBV11-3 and TRBJ2-1, with TRBD2 identical over 7 bases. Trimming cost V 8 bases and J 9 bases; bases outside gene matches: 7. Germline V gene sequence: CDR1 SGHNT, CDR2 YENEEA. The CDR3 spans 12 residues. As DNA, the CDR3 is TGTGCCAGCGGGAGGGGACCCACTGAGCAGTTCTTC. This codes for CASGRGPTEQFF.

The V call is TRBV5-1, the J call TRBJ2-5; no firm D call. V gave up 7 bases and J gave up 0 bases, with 19 bases separating them. Germline-derived CDR1 and CDR2 are SGHRS and YFSETQ. The CDR3 runs to 16 residues. The CDR3 DNA follows: TGCGCCAGCTCCTCTTCTCCTGACTTGTACCAAGAGACCCAGTACTTC. This encodes CASSSSPDLYQETQYF.

V is TRBV29-1 and J is TRBJ1-1; perhaps TRBD1 as D (5 bases). V lost 7 bases to trimming and J lost 0 bases, with 15 bases between them. The CDR3 has 14 amino acids. The germline V gene encodes CDR1 SQVTM and CDR2 ANQGSEA. CDR3 sequence (DNA): TGCAGCGCCTCAGGGATAAGAATGAACACTGAAGCTTTCTTT. Amino acid sequence: CSASGIRMNTEAFF.

V gene TRBV5-6 combines with J gene TRBJ2-2; D remains ambiguous. CDR1 SGHDT and CDR2 YYEEEE come from the germline V gene. Trimming pared 4 bases from V and 6 bases from J, leaving 10 bases between. The CDR3 sequence is 13 residues long. CDR3 in DNA: TGTGCCAGCAGCCCCAATCTCCCCGGGGAGCTGTTTTTT. It is translated as CASSPNLPGELFF.

The rearrangement links TRBV2 to TRBJ2-2; TRBD2 aligns across 9 bases. In germline, CDR1 is SNHLY, CDR2 FYNNEI. V trimming: 3 bases; J trimming: 0 bases; junction bases outside the gene matches: 2. The CDR3 sequence is 16 residues long. The CDR3 here is CASSDQREANTGELFF. DNA for the CDR3: TGTGCCAGCAGTGATCAGCGGGAGGCGAACACCGGGGAGCTGTTTTTT.

The CDR3 bases are TGTGCCAGCAGTTATGGATCCCGCGACTTCGATGAGCAGTTCTTC. Amino acids: CASSYGSRDFDEQFF. V and J are TRBV6-5 and TRBJ2-1; D gene uncertain. Germline lookup yields CDR1 MNHEY and CDR2 SVGAGI. V lost 3 bases and J lost 8, with 17 bases in between. The CDR3 has 15 amino acids.

The rearrangement joins TRBV6-6 to TRBJ1-1; D is ambiguous. This CDR3 spans 15 amino acids. V was clipped by 2 bases and J by 6 bases, with 16 bases between them. Per germline, CDR1 MNHNY and CDR2 SVGAGI (reference sequence). CDR3 sequence reads: CASSYQRGGGPEAFF. The CDR3 DNA is TGTGCCAGCAGTTACCAACGAGGAGGTGGTCCTGAAGCTTTCTTT.

V usage is TRBV11-2 and J usage is TRBJ1-2, with D possibly being TRBD1 (5 bases). CDR3 length equals 15 residues. Germline V gene data show CDR1 as SGHAT and CDR2 as FQNNGV. Trimming removed 6 bases from V and 2 bases from J, with 16 bases in between. This CDR3 reads CASRTSGGRNYGYTF. CDR3 sequence (DNA): TGTGCCAGCAGGACAAGTGGGGGGAGGAACTATGGCTACACCTTC.

The chain uses TRBV30 and TRBJ2-1; D perhaps matches TRBD1 (6 bases). Germline assignment: CDR1 GTSNPN and CDR2 SVGIG (reference sequence). This CDR3 is built from 15 residues. Trimming took 1 base from V and 8 from J, leaving 18 bases between them. This CDR3 reads CAWSEQGRGRDEQFF. The CDR3 DNA reads as TGTGCCTGGAGTGAACAGGGAAGGGGTCGGGATGAGCAGTTCTTC.

The chain links TRBV25-1 to TRBJ2-1; no clear D. Deletions cut 2 bases from V and 7 bases from J, with 3 bases between. CDR1 MGHDK and CDR2 SYGVNS come from the germline V gene. CDR3 size: 11 residues. The CDR3 nucleotides are TGTGCCAGCAGTGAACTGAATGAGCAGTTCTTC. Protein product: CASSELNEQFF.

J is TRBJ2-7 and V is TRBV7-2; D uncertain. Germline loops: CDR1 SGHTA, CDR2 FQGNSA. The V gene lost 8 bases and the J gene lost 0 bases, with 14 bases spanning the gap. There are 14 residues in the CDR3. CDR3 sequence (DNA): TGTGCCAGCCTCAAGGGCGGTTACTCCTACGAGCAGTACTTC. This codes for CASLKGGYSYEQYF.

The chain joins TRBV5-8 to TRBJ1-5; D ambiguous. V was cut by 5 bases and J by 0 bases, with 9 bases left in between. This CDR3 is 14 amino acids long. Germline-derived CDR1 and CDR2 are SGHTS and YDEGEE. CDR3 sequence (DNA): TGTGCCAGCAGGCCAGACTATAGCAATCAGCCCCAGCATTTT. The encoded protein is CASRPDYSNQPQHF.

The chain couples TRBV5-6 to TRBJ2-1, with D possibly TRBD1 on 6 matching bases. The CDR3 runs 14 residues. CDR1 and CDR2 from the germline V gene are SGHDT and YYEEEE. Between the trimmed V and J ends, which lost 2 bases and 3 bases, there was a span of 9 bases. CDR3 region: CASSLGGDYNEQFF. The CDR3 nucleotides read TGTGCCAGCAGCTTAGGGGGTGACTACAATGAGCAGTTCTTC.

This chain links TRBV28 with TRBJ2-2; 10 bases match TRBD1. J was trimmed by 5 bases and V by 4 bases; bases with no gene match: 4. There are 15 residues in the CDR3. The germline V gene has CDR1 MDHEN and CDR2 SYDVKM. The DNA of the CDR3 is TGTGCCAGCAGTTCCCCGGGACAGGGGACCGGGGAGCTGTTTTTT. Its translation is CASSSPGQGTGELFF.

V is TRBV7-2 and J is TRBJ1-3; unclear D gene. This CDR3 has 13 amino acids. Germline V gene lookup returns CDR1 SGHTA and CDR2 FQGNSA. V dropped 3 bases and J dropped 4 bases, with 7 bases sitting between them. CDR3 coding DNA: TGTGCCAGCAGCTTGGATCGCGGAAACACCATATATTTT. Protein product: CASSLDRGNTIYF.

The CDR3 nucleotides read TGTGCCAGCCACCAGGGATCTGAAACCTACGAGCAGTACTTC. It encodes CASHQGSETYEQYF. The genes are TRBV7-2 and TRBJ2-7, with a tentative D call TRBD1 (5 bases). V gave up 8 bases and J gave up 2 bases, with 16 bases separating them. The germline CDR1 and CDR2 sequences are SGHTA and FQGNSA. The CDR3 loop spans 14 amino acids. Together with reference TRBV7-2 and TRBJ2-7, the CDR3 gives the full variable domain: GAGVSQSPSNKVTEKGKDVELRCDPISGHTALYWYRQSLGQGLEFLIYFQGNSAPDKSGLPSDRFSAERTGGSVSTLTIQRTQQEDSAVYLCASHQGSETYEQYFGPGTRLTVT.

As to this clone: In the same sample, other DNA sequences code for this CDR3. The chain is built from TRBV19 and TRBJ2-7, with a weak D call TRBD1 (6 bases). V was trimmed by 6 bases and J by 3 bases, leaving 12 bases between them. The germline gives CDR1 LNHDA, CDR2 SQIVND (reference sequence). CDR3 size: 13 residues. The CDR3 region has the DNA TGTGCCAGTAGCCGGACAGAGAGCTACGAGCAGTACTTC. It encodes CASSRTESYEQYF.

Worth noting for this clone: This specimen includes other DNA sequences encoding the same CDR3. The chain couples TRBV5-4 to TRBJ2-2; D not resolved. Germline values: CDR1 SGHNT, CDR2 YYREEE (reference sequence). This CDR3 comprises 14 residues. Trimming took off 0 bases at V and 1 base at J, with 4 bases between the two ends. This CDR3 reads CASSLGQNTGELFF. The DNA for the CDR3 is TGTGCCAGCAGCTTGGGACAGAACACCGGGGAGCTGTTTTTT.

This chain uses TRBV11-2 with TRBJ2-7; D is ambiguous. V dropped 2 bases and J dropped 1 base, with 12 bases sitting between them. Looked up from germline, CDR1 is SGHAT and CDR2 is FQNNGV. This CDR3 comprises 15 residues. DNA of the CDR3: TGTGCCAGCAGCTTAAGGCCCAGATCTTCCTACGAGCAGTACTTC. Translating it yields CASSLRPRSSYEQYF.

The gene calls are TRBV6-1 and TRBJ2-2; possibly TRBD1 or TRBD2 for D (5 bases each). The V gene lost 4 bases and the J gene lost 7 bases, with 16 bases spanning the gap. The CDR3 has 15 amino acids. The germline V gene encodes CDR1 MNHNS and CDR2 SASEGT. The CDR3 reads CASSGNWGSNGELFF. The CDR3 region has the DNA TGTGCCAGCAGTGGGAATTGGGGGTCGAACGGGGAGCTGTTTTTT.

The CDR3 sequence: CASSLGPAYNEQFF. The CDR3 nucleotides read TGCGCCAGCAGCTTGGGCCCTGCCTACAATGAGCAGTTCTTC. This rearrangement joins TRBV5-1 to TRBJ2-1, with unresolved D. The germline V and J ends were trimmed by 0 bases and 2 bases, with 6 bases remaining between them. This CDR3 has 14 amino acids. Germline-derived CDR1 and CDR2 are SGHRS and YFSETQ. The full variable domain, its missing parts supplied by reference TRBV5-1 and TRBJ2-1, is KAGVTQTPRYLIKTRGQQVTLSCSPISGHRSVSWYQQTPGQGLQFLFEYFSETQRNKGNFPGRFSGRQFSNSRSEMNVSTLELGDSALYLCASSLGPAYNEQFFGPGTRLTVL.

J is TRBJ2-1 and V is TRBV10-1; D possibly corresponds to TRBD2 (5 bases). Between the trimmed V and J ends, which lost 0 bases and 8 bases, there was a span of 5 bases. CDR3 length: 12 residues. The germline CDR1 and CDR2 sequences are WNHNN and SYGVQD (reference sequence). The CDR3 loop is CASSESGDEQFF. In nucleotides, the CDR3 is TGCGCCAGCAGTGAGTCGGGAGATGAGCAGTTCTTC.

This clone showed up just once. The V and J genes are TRBV9 and TRBJ1-1, with unresolved D. Germline V CDR1 and CDR2: SGDLS, YYNGEE. The V and J ends lost 0 bases and 5 bases respectively, with 11 bases between them. The CDR3 consists of 14 residues. CDR3 coding DNA: TGTGCCAGCAGCGTAGGCCAGCGGCCAACTGAAGCTTTCTTT. Its translation: CASSVGQRPTEAFF. Together with reference TRBV9 and TRBJ1-1, the CDR3 gives the full variable domain: DSGVTQTPKHLITATGQRVTLRCSPRSGDLSVYWYQQSLDQGLQFLIQYYNGEERAKGNILERFSAQQFPDLHSELNLSSLELGDSALYFCASSVGQRPTEAFFGQGTRLTVV.

The chain recombines TRBV9 with TRBJ2-3; 10 positions agree with TRBD2. The CDR3 totals 15 residues. After removal of 2 bases from V and 2 bases from J, the junction contained 2 bases not matched to a gene. From germline, CDR1 is SGDLS and CDR2 YYNGEE. The CDR3 region is CASSVSGRNTDTQYF. CDR3 sequence (DNA): TGTGCCAGCAGCGTTAGCGGGAGGAACACAGATACGCAGTATTTT.